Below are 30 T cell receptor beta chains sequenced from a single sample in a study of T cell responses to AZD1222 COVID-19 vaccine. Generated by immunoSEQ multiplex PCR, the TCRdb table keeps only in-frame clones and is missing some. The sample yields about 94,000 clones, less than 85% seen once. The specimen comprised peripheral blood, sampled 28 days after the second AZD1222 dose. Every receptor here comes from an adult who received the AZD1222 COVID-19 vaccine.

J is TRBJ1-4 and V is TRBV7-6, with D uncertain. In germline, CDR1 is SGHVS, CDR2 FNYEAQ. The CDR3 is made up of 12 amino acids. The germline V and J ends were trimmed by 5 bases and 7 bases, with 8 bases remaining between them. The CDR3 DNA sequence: TGTGCCAGCAGCCGGGGAGGTGAAAAACTGTTTTTT. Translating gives CASSRGGEKLFF.

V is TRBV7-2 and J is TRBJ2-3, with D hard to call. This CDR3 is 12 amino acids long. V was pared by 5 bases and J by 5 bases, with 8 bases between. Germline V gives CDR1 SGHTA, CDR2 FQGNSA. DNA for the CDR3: TGTGCCAGCAGCCGGACCCAAGATACGCAGTATTTT. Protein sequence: CASSRTQDTQYF.

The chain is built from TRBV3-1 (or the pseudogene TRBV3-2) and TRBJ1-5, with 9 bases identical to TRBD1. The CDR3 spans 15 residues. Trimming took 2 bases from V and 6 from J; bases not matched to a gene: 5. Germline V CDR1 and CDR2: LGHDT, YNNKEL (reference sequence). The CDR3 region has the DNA TGTGCCAGCAGCCAACGGGACAGGGCGATTCAGCCCCAGCATTTT. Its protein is CASSQRDRAIQPQHF.

This chain's CDR3 is CASTYGGGRYQPQHF. DNA for the CDR3: TGTGCCAGTACTTATGGAGGGGGGCGCTATCAGCCCCAGCATTTT. The chain couples TRBV19 to TRBJ1-5; possibly TRBD1 for D (6 bases). The CDR3 loop spans 15 amino acids. From germline, CDR1 is LNHDA and CDR2 SQIVND (reference sequence). V was cut by 7 bases and J by 5 bases, with 18 bases left in between.

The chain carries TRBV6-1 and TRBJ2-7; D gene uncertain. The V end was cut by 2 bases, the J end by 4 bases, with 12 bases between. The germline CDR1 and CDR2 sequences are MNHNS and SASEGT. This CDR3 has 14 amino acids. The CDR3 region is CASSESGFGYEQYF. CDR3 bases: TGTGCCAGCAGTGAAAGTGGGTTTGGGTACGAGCAGTACTTC.

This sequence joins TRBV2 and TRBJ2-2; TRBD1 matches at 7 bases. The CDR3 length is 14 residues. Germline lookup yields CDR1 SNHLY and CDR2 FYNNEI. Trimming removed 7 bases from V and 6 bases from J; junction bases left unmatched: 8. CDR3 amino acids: CASKETGSSGELFF. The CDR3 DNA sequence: TGTGCCAGCAAGGAGACAGGGAGTTCCGGGGAGCTGTTTTTT.

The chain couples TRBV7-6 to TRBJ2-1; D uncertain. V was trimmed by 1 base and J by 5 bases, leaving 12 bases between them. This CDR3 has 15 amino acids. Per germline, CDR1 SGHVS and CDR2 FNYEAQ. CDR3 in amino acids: CASSLEDMDNNEQFF. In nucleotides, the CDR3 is TGTGCCAGCAGCTTAGAGGATATGGATAACAATGAGCAGTTCTTC.

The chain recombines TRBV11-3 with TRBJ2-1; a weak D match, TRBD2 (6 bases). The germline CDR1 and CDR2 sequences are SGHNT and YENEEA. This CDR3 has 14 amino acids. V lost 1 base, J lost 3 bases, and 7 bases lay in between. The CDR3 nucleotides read TGTGCCAGCAGCTTAGGGGGGGACTACAATGAGCAGTTCTTC. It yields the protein CASSLGGDYNEQFF. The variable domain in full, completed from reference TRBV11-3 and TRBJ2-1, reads EAGVVQSPRYKIIEKKQPVAFWCNPISGHNTLYWYLQNLGQGPELLIRYENEEAVDDSQLPKDRFSAERLKGVDSTLKIQPAELGDSAVYLCASSLGGDYNEQFFGPGTRLTVL.

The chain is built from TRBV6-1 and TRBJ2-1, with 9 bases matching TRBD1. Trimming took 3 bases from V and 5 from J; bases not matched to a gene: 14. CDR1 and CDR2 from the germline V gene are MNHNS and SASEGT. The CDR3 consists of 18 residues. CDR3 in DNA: TGTGCCAGCAGTGAGGGTACTGCCGGGACAGGGTACGACAATGAGCAGTTCTTC. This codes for CASSEGTAGTGYDNEQFF.

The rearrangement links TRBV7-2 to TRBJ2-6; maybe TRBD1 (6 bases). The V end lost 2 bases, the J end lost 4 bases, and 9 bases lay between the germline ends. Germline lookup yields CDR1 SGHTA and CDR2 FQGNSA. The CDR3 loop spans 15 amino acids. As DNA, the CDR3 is TGTGCCAGCAGCTTATCAGGGGCCGGGGCCAACGTCCTGACTTTC. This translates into CASSLSGAGANVLTF.

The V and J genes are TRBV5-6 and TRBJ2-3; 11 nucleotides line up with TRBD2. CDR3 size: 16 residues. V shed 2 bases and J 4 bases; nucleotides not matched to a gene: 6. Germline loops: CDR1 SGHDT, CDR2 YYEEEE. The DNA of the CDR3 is TGTGCCAGCAGCTTAACTAGCGGGGGAGTCCCAGATACGCAGTATTTT. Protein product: CASSLTSGGVPDTQYF. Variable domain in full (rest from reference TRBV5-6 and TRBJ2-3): DAGVTQSPTHLIKTRGQQVTLRCSPKSGHDTVSWYQQALGQGPQFIFQYYEEEERQRGNFPDRFSGHQFPNYSSELNVNALLLGDSALYLCASSLTSGGVPDTQYFGPGTRLTVL.

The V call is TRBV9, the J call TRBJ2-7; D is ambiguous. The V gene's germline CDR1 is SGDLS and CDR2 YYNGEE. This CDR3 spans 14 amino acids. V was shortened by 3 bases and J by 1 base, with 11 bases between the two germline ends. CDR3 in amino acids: CASSEGITSYEQYF. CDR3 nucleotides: TGTGCCAGCAGCGAAGGGATAACTTCCTACGAGCAGTACTTC. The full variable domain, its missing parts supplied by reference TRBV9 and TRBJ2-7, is DSGVTQTPKHLITATGQRVTLRCSPRSGDLSVYWYQQSLDQGLQFLIQYYNGEERAKGNILERFSAQQFPDLHSELNLSSLELGDSALYFCASSEGITSYEQYFGPGTRLTVT.

The chain's CDR3 is CASSLALGTGDYEQYF. The CDR3 nucleotides read TGTGCCAGCAGCTTAGCCCTAGGGACAGGAGACTACGAGCAGTACTTC. This chain uses TRBV11-2 with TRBJ2-7; TRBD1 agrees at 8 bases. The CDR3 is made up of 16 amino acids. CDR1 SGHAT and CDR2 FQNNGV come from the germline V gene. Trimming cost V 1 base and J 3 bases; bases outside gene matches: 8. Based on the CDR3 plus reference TRBV11-2 and TRBJ2-7, the full variable domain is EAGVAQSPRYKIIEKRQSVAFWCNPISGHATLYWYQQILGQGPKLLIQFQNNGVVDDSQLPKDRFSAERLKGVDSTLKIQPAKLEDSAVYLCASSLALGTGDYEQYFGPGTRLTVT.

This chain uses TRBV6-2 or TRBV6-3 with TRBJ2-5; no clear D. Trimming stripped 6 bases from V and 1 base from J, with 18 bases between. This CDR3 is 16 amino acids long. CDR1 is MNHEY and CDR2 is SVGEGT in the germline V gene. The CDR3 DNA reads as TGTGCCAGCAGCCAGATAGGTATCGGTTCCCAAGAGACCCAGTACTTC. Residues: CASSQIGIGSQETQYF.

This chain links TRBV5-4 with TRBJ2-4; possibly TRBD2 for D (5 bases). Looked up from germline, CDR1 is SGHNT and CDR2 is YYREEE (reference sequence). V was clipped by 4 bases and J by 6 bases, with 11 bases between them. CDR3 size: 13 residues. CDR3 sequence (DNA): TGTGCCAGCAGCCCGGGGAACTTAAACATTCAGTACTTC. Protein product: CASSPGNLNIQYF.

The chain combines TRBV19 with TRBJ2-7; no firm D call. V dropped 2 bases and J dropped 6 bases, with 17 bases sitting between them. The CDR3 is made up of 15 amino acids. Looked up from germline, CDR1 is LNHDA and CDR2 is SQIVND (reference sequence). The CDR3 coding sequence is TGTGCCAGTAGTATAAGCAGTCGGAGATCTGCCGAGCAGTACTTC. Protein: CASSISSRRSAEQYF.

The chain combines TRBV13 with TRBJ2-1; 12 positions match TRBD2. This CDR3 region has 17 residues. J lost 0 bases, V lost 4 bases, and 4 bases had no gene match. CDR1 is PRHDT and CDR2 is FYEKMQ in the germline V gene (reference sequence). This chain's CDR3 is CASSSTSGGSSYNEQFF. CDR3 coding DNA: TGTGCCAGCAGCTCGACTAGCGGGGGAAGCTCCTACAATGAGCAGTTCTTC. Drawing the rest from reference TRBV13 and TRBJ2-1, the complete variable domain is AAGVIQSPRHLIKEKRETATLKCYPIPRHDTVYWYQQGPGQDPQFLISFYEKMQSDKGSIPDRFSAQQFSDYHSELNMSSLELGDSALYFCASSSTSGGSSYNEQFFGPGTRLTVL.

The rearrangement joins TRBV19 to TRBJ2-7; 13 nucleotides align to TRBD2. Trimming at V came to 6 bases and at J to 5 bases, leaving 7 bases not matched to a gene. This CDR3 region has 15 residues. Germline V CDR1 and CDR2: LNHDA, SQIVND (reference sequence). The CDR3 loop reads CASRRLAGGSHEQYF. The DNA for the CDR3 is TGTGCCAGTAGGAGACTAGCGGGGGGATCCCACGAGCAGTACTTC.

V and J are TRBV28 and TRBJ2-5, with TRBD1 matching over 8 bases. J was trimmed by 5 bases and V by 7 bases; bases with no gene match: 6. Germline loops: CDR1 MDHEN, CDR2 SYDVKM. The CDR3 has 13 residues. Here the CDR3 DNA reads TGTGCCAGCACCCCAGGGGGCCGGGAGACCCAGTACTTC. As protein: CASTPGGRETQYF.

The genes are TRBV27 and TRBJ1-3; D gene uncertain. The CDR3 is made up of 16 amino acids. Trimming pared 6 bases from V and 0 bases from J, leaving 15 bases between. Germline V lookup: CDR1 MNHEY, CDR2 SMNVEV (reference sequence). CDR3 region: CASRTFTASSGNTIYF. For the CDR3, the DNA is TGTGCCAGCAGGACCTTTACAGCCTCCTCTGGAAACACCATATATTTT.

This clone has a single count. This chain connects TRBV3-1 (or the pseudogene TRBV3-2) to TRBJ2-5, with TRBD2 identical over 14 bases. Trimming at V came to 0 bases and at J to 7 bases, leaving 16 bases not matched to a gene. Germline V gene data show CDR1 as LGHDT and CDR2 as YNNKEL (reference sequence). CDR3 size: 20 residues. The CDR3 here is CASSQEFSTSGRVLEGTQYF. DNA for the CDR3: TGTGCCAGCAGCCAAGAGTTCTCGACTAGCGGGAGGGTATTGGAGGGGACCCAGTACTTC.

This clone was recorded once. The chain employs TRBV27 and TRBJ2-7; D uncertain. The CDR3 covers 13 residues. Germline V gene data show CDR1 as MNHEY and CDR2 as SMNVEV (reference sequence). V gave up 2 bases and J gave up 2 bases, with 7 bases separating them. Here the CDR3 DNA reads TGTGCCAGCAGTTTAGGCGTCACCTACGAGCAGTACTTC. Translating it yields CASSLGVTYEQYF.

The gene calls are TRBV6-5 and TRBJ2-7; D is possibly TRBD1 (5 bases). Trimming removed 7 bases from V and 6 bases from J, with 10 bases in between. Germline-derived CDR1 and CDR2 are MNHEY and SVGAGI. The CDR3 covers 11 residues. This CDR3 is CASTQGPEQYF. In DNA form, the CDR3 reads TGTGCCAGCACTCAGGGCCCCGAGCAGTACTTC.

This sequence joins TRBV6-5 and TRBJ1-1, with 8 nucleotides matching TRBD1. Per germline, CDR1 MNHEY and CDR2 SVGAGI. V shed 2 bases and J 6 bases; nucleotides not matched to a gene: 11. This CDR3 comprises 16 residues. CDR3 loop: CASSYGTGPGVAEAFF. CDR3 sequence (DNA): TGTGCCAGCAGTTACGGGACAGGCCCTGGGGTAGCTGAAGCTTTCTTT.

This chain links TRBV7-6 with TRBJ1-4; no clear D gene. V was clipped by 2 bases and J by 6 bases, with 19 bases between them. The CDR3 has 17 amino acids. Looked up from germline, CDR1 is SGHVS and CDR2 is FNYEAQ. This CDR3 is CASSLRPPGEGYEKLFF. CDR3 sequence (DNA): TGTGCCAGCAGCTTACGACCCCCCGGGGAGGGATATGAAAAACTGTTTTTT.

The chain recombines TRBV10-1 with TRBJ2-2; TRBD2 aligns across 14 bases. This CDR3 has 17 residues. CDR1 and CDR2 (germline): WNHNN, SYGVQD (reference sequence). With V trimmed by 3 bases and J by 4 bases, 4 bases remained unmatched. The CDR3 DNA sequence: TGCGCCAGCAGTGAAGGACTAGCGGGAGGCGTCACCGGGGAGCTGTTTTTT. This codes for CASSEGLAGGVTGELFF.

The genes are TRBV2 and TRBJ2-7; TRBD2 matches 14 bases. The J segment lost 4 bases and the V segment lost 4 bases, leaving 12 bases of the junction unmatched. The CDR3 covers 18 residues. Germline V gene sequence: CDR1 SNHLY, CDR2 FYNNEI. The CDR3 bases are TGTGCCAGCAGTGGTCGAGAGACTAGCGGGAGGGCCAAGTACGAGCAGTACTTC. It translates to CASSGRETSGRAKYEQYF. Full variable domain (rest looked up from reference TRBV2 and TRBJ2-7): EPEVTQTPSHQVTQMGQEVILRCVPISNHLYFYWYRQILGQKVEFLVSFYNNEISEKSEIFDDQFSVERPDGSNFTLKIRSTKLEDSAMYFCASSGRETSGRAKYEQYFGPGTRLTVT.

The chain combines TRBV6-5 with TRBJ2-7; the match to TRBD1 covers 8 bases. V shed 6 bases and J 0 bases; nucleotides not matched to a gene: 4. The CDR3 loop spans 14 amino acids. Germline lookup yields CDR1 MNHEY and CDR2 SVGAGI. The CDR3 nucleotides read TGTGCCAGCAGAAGACAGGGGTCCTCCTACGAGCAGTACTTC. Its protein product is CASRRQGSSYEQYF.

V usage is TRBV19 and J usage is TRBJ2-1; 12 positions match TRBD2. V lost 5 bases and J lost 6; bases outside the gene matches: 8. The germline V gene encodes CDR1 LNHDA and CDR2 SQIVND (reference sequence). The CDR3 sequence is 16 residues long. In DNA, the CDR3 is TGTGCCAGTAGTCGGCGGACTAGCGGGGAGGGCAATGAGCAGTTCTTC. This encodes CASSRRTSGEGNEQFF. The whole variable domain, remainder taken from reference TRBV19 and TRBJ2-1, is DGGITQSPKYLFRKEGQNVTLSCEQNLNHDAMYWYRQDPGQGLRLIYYSQIVNDFQKGDIAEGYSVSREKKESFPLTVTSAQKNPTAFYLCASSRRTSGEGNEQFFGPGTRLTVL.

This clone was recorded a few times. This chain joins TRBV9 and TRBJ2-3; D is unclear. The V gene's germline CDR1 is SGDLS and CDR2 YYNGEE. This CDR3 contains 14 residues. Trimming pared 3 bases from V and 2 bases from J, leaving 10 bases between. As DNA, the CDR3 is TGTGCCAGCAGCGAGACCGCAAACACAGATACGCAGTATTTT. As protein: CASSETANTDTQYF. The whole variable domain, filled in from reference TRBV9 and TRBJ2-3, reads DSGVTQTPKHLITATGQRVTLRCSPRSGDLSVYWYQQSLDQGLQFLIQYYNGEERAKGNILERFSAQQFPDLHSELNLSSLELGDSALYFCASSETANTDTQYFGPGTRLTVL.